The entry that follows covers one T cell receptor beta chain sequence. Its specificity is not known. This CDR3 is built from 17 residues. Trimming at V came to 8 bases and at J to 4 bases, leaving 15 bases not matched to a gene. Per the germline V gene, CDR1 is MNHEY and CDR2 is SMNVEV (reference sequence). This sample is part of a study of cytomegalovirus exposure and HLA in healthy donors. The study, taken as a whole, reports: Overall, approximately 150 TCR beta chains were annotated as cytomegalovirus-associated. The TCR clusters that emerged in the first cohort tended, a later analysis found, to co-occur in the approximately 110 validation repertoires.

The method was immunoSEQ multiplex PCR; TCRdb's version includes in-frame clones alone and lacks a portion of them. The sample shows some 270,000 clones, 80% to 90% of them seen only once. This chain uses TRBV27 with TRBJ2-5; 11 bases are a match to TRBD2. Material for sequencing was PBMCs. The receptor comes from a woman younger than 35 in good health and CMV-seronegative. The CDR3 DNA is TGTGCCAGCGGGACGGGACTAGCGGTTCTCCCCCTAGAGACCCAGTACTTC. Translated, it gives CASGTGLAVLPLETQYF.